A few counts support the clone carrying this T cell receptor (beta chain). Its specificity is unknown. The record originates from a study of response to subunit inactivated influenza vaccine. Whole-study results and caveats: Few additional T cells are recruited per seasonal influenza vaccination, authors suggested.

MiXCR was run by TCRdb on the RT-PCR reads, yielding one entry per CDR3 protein. The sample has 590,000 or so distinct CDR3 sequences, 13% to 15% seen once. In germline, CDR1 is MNHEY, CDR2 SMNVEV (reference sequence). The CDR3 contains 12 residues. The ends lost 5 bases at V and 14 bases at J; junction bases unmatched: 8. The input for sequencing was PBMCs from blood, taken less than 15 days before vaccination. The receptor's source is a man aged 45-65 years who received an inactivated influenza vaccine. This chain joins TRBV27 and TRBJ2-1; the match to TRBD2 covers 8 bases. The CDR3 protein is CASSLPGTRKFF. In DNA, the CDR3 is TGTGCCAGCAGTCTCCCCGGGACTAGGAAGTTCTTC.